The clone carrying this T cell receptor (beta chain) turned up a few times. The antigen is undetermined. This sample is drawn from a study of response to subunit inactivated influenza vaccine. Study-level points and caveats: Authors suggested that a seasonal influenza vaccination recruits few new T cells each time.

TCRdb re-called the RT-PCR reads with MiXCR, one entry per CDR3 protein. The sample records approximately 490,000 distinct CDR3 sequences, approximately 6.9% being singletons. Sequences were derived from PBMCs from blood, sampled about 24 months after vaccination. The sequence came from a man aged 50 to 75 who received an inactivated influenza vaccine.

CDR3: CASSSSRGRPTTINEKLFF. CDR3 nucleotides: TGTGCCAGCAGCTCCTCTCGGGGAAGGCCGACAACAATAAATGAAAAACTGTTTTTT. The chain links TRBV11-1 to TRBJ1-4, with D unresolved. Germline CDR1 is SGHAT and CDR2 is FQDESV (reference sequence). The CDR3 is 19 amino acids. The V gene lost 4 bases and the J gene lost 5 bases, with 26 bases spanning the gap. The whole variable domain, remainder taken from reference TRBV11-1 and TRBJ1-4, is EAEVAQSPRYKITEKSQAVAFWCDPISGHATLYWYRQILGQGPELLVQFQDESVVDDSQLPKDRFSAERLKGVDSTLKIQPAELGDSAMYLCASSSSRGRPTTINEKLFFGSGTQLSVL.